The present entry profiles one T cell receptor (beta chain) with its context. The data were obtained in a study of beta chain features in type 1 diabetes. All sorted populations exceeded 98% purity. The entirety of the isolated RNA underwent reverse transcription, so expressed TCRB transcripts were sequenced. Sequencing was performed with immunoSEQ multiplex PCR; in TCRdb, only in-frame clones are kept and a portion is missing. Among around 310,000 clones listed, 11% were seen once. The CDR3 is 16 residues long. After removal of 5 bases from V and 4 bases from J, the junction contained 13 bases not matched to a gene. The germline V gene has CDR1 SEHNR and CDR2 FQNEAQ (reference sequence).

This chain joins TRBV7-9 and TRBJ1-1, with 7 bases fitting TRBD1. The sequence derives from a woman in her thirties in good health. What was sequenced was naive CD4+ T cells from blood. The CDR3 DNA is TGTGCCAGCAGCCCCTACTCCGGGACAGCGGGCACTGAAGCTTTCTTT. Translated: CASSPYSGTAGTEAFF.